The T cell receptor (beta chain) under discussion was sequenced for a study of blood T cell repertoires in COVID-19. Here immunoSEQ multiplex PCR was the method, and the copy in TCRdb shows in-frame clones only, minus some. The sample yields about 280,000 clones, approximately 84% seen once. The CDR3 is 12 residues long. V lost 10 bases, J lost 3 bases, and 5 bases stayed unmatched. The sample consisted of peripheral blood. The sequence was obtained from a young woman who had recovered from COVID-19. The genes are TRBV12-3 or TRBV12-4 and TRBJ2-5, with 7 positions matching TRBD1. CDR3 DNA: TGTGCCACCGGGACAGTCAAAGAGACCCAGTACTTC. This codes for CATGTVKETQYF.